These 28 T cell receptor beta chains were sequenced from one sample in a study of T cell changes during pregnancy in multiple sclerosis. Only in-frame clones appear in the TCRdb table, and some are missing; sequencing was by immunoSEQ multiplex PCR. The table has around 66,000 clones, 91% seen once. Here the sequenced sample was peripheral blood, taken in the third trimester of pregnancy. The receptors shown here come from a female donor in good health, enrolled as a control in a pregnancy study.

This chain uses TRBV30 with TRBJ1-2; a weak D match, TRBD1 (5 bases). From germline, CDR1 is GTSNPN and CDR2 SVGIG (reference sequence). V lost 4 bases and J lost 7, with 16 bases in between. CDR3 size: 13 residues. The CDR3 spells CAWTPWGRAGYTF. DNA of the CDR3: TGTGCCTGGACCCCATGGGGGAGGGCTGGCTACACCTTC.

The CDR3 DNA reads TGTGCCAGCAGAGCCATGGCGGGAGGTGGACCCTACGAGCAGTACTTC. It yields the protein CASRAMAGGGPYEQYF. V gene TRBV2 combines with J gene TRBJ2-7, with TRBD2 matching over 8 bases. V lost 6 bases to trimming and J lost 2 bases; unmatched junction nucleotides: 12. The CDR3 sequence is 16 residues long. The germline CDR1 and CDR2 sequences are SNHLY and FYNNEI. The complete variable domain, with remaining parts taken from reference TRBV2 and TRBJ2-7, reads EPEVTQTPSHQVTQMGQEVILRCVPISNHLYFYWYRQILGQKVEFLVSFYNNEISEKSEIFDDQFSVERPDGSNFTLKIRSTKLEDSAMYFCASRAMAGGGPYEQYFGPGTRLTVT.

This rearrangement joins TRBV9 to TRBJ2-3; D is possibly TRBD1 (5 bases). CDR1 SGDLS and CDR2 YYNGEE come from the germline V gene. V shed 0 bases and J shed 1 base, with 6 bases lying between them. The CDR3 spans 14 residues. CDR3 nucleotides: TGTGCCAGCAGCGTAGAAGGGGGCACAGATACGCAGTATTTT. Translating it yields CASSVEGGTDTQYF.

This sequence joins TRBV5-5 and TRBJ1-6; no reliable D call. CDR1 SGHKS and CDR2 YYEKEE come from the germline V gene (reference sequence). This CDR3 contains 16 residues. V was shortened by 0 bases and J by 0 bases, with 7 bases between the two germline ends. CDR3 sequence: CASSLARSSYNSPLHF. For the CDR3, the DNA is TGTGCCAGCAGCTTGGCACGGAGCTCCTATAATTCACCCCTCCACTTT.

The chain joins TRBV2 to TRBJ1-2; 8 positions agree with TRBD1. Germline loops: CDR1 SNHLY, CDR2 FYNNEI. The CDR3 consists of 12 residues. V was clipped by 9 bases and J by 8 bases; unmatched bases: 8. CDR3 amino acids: CARAQGARGYTF. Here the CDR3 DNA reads TGTGCCAGAGCCCAGGGGGCGCGGGGCTACACCTTC.

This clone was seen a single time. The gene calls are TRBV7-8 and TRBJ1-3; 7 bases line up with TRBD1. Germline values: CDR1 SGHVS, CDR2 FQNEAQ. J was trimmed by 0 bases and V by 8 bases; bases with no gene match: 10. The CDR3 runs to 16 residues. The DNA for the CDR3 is TGTGCCAGCCGATACGGCAGGGGGTTCTCTGGAAACACCATATATTTT. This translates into CASRYGRGFSGNTIYF.

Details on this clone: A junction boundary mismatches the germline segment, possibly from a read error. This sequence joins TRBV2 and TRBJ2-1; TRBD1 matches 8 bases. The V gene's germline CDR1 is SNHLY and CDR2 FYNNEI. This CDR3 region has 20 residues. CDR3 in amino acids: CASNELLARDRRSVYNEQFF. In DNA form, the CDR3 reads TGTGCCAGCAATGAACTCTTGGCCCGGGACAGGAGATCGGTATACAATGAGCAGTTCTTC. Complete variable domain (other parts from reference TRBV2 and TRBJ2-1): EPEVTQTPSHQVTQMGQEVILRCVPISNHLYFYWYRQILGQKVEFLVSFYNNEISEKSEIFDDQFSVERPDGSNFTLKIRSTKLEDSAMYFCASNELLARDRRSVYNEQFFGPGTRLTVL.

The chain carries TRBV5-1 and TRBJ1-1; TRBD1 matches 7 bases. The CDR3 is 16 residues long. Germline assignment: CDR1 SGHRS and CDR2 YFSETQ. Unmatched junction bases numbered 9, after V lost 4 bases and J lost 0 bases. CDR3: CASSVNPGQMNTEAFF. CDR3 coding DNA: TGCGCCAGCAGCGTAAACCCGGGACAGATGAACACTGAAGCTTTCTTT.

The CDR3 bases are TGTGCCAGCAGCTTGGACACGGCTAGCGGAGCGACCGGGGAGCTGTTTTTT. It is translated as CASSLDTASGATGELFF. V is TRBV5-4 and J is TRBJ2-2; 7 nucleotides align to TRBD2. This CDR3 region has 17 residues. In germline, CDR1 is SGHNT, CDR2 YYREEE (reference sequence). The trim removed 0 bases at V and 5 bases at J, leaving 10 bases unmatched.

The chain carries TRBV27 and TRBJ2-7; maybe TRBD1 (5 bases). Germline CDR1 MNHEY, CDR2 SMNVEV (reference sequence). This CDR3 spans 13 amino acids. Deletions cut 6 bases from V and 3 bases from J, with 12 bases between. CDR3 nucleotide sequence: TGTGCCAGCAGGCGGACACCGTACTACGAGCAGTACTTC. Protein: CASRRTPYYEQYF.

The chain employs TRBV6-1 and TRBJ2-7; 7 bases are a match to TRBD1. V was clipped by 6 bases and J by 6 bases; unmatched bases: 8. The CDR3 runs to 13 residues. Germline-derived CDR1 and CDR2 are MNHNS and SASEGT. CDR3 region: CASRRITGAEQYF. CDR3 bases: TGTGCCAGCAGAAGGATTACAGGGGCCGAGCAGTACTTC.

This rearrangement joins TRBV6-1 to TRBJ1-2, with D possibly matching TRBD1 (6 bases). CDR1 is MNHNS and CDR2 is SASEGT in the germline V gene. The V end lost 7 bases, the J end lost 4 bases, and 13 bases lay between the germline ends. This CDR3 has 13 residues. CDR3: CASKGRTAYGYTF. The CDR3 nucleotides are TGTGCCAGCAAGGGTAGGACAGCCTATGGCTACACCTTC.

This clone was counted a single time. In nucleotides, the CDR3 is TGCGCCAGCAGCCAAGGGGGGACAGGGACCTACGAGCAGTACTTC. Translation gives CASSQGGTGTYEQYF. V usage is TRBV4-1 and J usage is TRBJ2-7; 9 nucleotides match TRBD1. The germline gives CDR1 MGHRA, CDR2 YSYEKL. CDR3 length: 15 amino acids. J gave up 2 bases and V 1 base, and 3 bases lay outside the gene matches.

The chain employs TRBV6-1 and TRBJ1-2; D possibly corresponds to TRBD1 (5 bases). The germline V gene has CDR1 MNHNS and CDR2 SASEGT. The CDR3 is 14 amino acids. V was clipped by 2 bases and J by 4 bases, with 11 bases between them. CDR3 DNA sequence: TGTGCCAGCAGTGAATTGGGGCAGGTCTATGGCTACACCTTC. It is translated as CASSELGQVYGYTF.

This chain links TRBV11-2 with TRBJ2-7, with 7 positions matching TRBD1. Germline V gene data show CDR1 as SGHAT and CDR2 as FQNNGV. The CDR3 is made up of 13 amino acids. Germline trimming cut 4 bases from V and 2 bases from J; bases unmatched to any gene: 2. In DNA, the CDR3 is TGTGCCAGCAGCTGGGACAGAACCTACGAGCAGTACTTC. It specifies CASSWDRTYEQYF.

The CDR3 region has the DNA TGTGCCAGCAGCGTTCGGGTCGGGGCCAAAAACATTCAGTACTTC. Amino acid sequence: CASSVRVGAKNIQYF. This chain uses TRBV9 with TRBJ2-4; D remains unclear. Germline assignment: CDR1 SGDLS and CDR2 YYNGEE. The CDR3 totals 15 residues. V lost 2 bases, J lost 1 base, and 10 bases lay in between.

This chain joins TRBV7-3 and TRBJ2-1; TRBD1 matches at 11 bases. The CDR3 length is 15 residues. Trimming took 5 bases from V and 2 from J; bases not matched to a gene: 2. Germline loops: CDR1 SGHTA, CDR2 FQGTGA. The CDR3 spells CASSQGQGAYNEQFF. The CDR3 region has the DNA TGTGCCAGCAGCCAGGGACAGGGGGCCTACAATGAGCAGTTCTTC.

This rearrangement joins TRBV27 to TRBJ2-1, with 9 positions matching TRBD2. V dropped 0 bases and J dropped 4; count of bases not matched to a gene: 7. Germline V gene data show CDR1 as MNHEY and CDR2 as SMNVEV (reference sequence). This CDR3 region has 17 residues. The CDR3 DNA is TGTGCCAGCAGTTTATCTGGCGGGGGGGCCCCTTACAATGAGCAGTTCTTC. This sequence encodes CASSLSGGGAPYNEQFF.

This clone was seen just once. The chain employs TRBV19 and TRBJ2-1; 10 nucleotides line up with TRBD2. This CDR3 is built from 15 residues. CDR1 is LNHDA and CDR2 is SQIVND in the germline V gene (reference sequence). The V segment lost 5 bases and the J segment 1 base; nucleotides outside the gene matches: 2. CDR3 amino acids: CASSLAGESYNEQFF. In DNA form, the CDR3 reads TGTGCCAGTAGTCTAGCGGGAGAATCCTACAATGAGCAGTTCTTC.

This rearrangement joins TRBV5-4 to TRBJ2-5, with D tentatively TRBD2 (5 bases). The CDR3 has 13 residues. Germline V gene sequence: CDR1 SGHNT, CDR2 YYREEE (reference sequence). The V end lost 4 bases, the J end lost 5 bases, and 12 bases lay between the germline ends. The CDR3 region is CASSTWTVETQYF. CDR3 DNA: TGTGCCAGCAGCACTTGGACTGTCGAGACCCAGTACTTC.

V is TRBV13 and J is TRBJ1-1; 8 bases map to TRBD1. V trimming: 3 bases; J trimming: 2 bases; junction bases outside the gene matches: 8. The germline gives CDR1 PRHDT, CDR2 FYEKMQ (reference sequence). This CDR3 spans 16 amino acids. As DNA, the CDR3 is TGTGCCAGCAGCTTTAGATGGCAGGGGGCTAACACTGAAGCTTTCTTT. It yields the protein CASSFRWQGANTEAFF.

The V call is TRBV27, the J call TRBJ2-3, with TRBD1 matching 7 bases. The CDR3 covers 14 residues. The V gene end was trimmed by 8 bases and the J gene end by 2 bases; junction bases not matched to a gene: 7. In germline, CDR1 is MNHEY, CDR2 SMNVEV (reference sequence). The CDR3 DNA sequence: TGTGCCAGCCAGAGGGGGCTCCCCACAGATACGCAGTATTTT. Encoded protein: CASQRGLPTDTQYF.

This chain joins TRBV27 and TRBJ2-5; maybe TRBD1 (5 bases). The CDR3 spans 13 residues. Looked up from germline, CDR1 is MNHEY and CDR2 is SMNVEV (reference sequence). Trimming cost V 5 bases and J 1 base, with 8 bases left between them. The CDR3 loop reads CASSMTAQETQYF. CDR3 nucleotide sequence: TGTGCCAGCAGTATGACAGCCCAAGAGACCCAGTACTTC.

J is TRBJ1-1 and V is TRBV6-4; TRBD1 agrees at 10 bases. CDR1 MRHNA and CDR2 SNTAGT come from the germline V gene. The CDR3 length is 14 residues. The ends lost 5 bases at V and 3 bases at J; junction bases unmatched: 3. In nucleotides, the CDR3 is TGTGCCAGCAGTTCCGGGACAGGGGACACTGAAGCTTTCTTT. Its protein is CASSSGTGDTEAFF.

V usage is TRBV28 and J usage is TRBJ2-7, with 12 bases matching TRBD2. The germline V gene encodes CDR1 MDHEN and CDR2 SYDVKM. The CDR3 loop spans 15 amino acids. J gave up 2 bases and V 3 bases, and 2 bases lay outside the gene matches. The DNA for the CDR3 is TGTGCCAGCAGTTTTCTAGCGGGGGGGACCTACGAGCAGTACTTC. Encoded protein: CASSFLAGGTYEQYF.

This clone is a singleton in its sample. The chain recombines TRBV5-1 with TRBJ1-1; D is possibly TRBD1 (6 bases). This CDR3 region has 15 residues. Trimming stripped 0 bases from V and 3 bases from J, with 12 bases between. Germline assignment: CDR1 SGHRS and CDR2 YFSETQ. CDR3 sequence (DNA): TGCGCCAGCAGCTTGGCCCTAGGGGGAGACACTGAAGCTTTCTTT. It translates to CASSLALGGDTEAFF.

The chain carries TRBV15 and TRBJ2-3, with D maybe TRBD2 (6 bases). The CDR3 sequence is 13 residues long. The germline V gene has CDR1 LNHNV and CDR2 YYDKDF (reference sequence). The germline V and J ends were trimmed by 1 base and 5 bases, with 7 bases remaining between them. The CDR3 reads CATSRVSGDTQYF. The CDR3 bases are TGTGCCACCAGCAGAGTTAGCGGAGATACGCAGTATTTT.

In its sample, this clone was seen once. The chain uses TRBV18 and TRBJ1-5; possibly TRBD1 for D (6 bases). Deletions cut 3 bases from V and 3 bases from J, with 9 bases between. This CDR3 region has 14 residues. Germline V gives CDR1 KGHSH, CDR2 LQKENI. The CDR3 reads CASSPGTNNQPQHF. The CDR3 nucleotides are TGTGCCAGCTCACCGGGGACAAACAATCAGCCCCAGCATTTT.